This TCR beta chain was captured in a study of cytomegalovirus exposure and HLA in healthy donors. The donors (healthy individuals) were bone marrow donors. This clone occurred a few times. Germline trimming cut 8 bases from V and 3 bases from J; bases unmatched to any gene: 9. From germline, CDR1 is MNHNS and CDR2 SASEGT. The CDR3 contains 15 residues. Vbeta (60) and Jbeta (13) primers were used in the PCR. TCRdb's copy holds only in-frame clones and misses some; the assay was immunoSEQ multiplex PCR. The sample includes 95,000 to 150,000 clones, approximately 80% of them seen just once. V usage is TRBV6-1 and J usage is TRBJ2-3, with 9 bases fitting TRBD2. Sequenced: PBMCs. The TCR sequence derives from a human donor in good health. DNA for the CDR3: TGTGCCAGCGTCGCGGGAGGGAGTGGGACAGATACGCAGTATTTT. This translates into CASVAGGSGTDTQYF.